Listed below are T cell receptor beta chains from one sample, sequenced in a study of cytomegalovirus exposure and HLA in healthy donors. The data were produced by immunoSEQ multiplex PCR, yet TCRdb's version contains in-frame clones alone and is incomplete. In the table there are around 58,000 clones, 77% of which are singletons. Sequenced: PBMCs. These receptors originate from a male donor in good health and CMV-seropositive. The CDR3 runs from the conserved cysteine through the conserved F or W. Each record gives: clone size, D gene, V gene, J gene, CDR3 DNA, CDR3 protein. The D gene is left open where the match is weak. Clone size appears in some rows only: once, few, many, or a class for an expanded clone.

abundance: -
d_gene: -
v_gene: TRBV6-5
j_gene: TRBJ1-5
CDR3nt: TGTGCCAGCAGCCCCGCAGGGACGGAGGGGCCCACGCATTTT
CDR3aa: CASSPAGTEGPTHF

abundance: -
d_gene: TRBD1
v_gene: TRBV19
j_gene: TRBJ2-5
CDR3nt: TGTGCCAGTAGTCACGGACAGGGGATGAAGACCCAGTACTTC
CDR3aa: CASSHGQGMKTQYF

abundance: -
d_gene: -
v_gene: TRBV7-7
j_gene: TRBJ2-5
CDR3nt: TGTGCTAGCAGCTTAGCGTGGAGGGTGGGGGAGACCCAGTACTTC
CDR3aa: CASSLAWRVGETQYF

abundance: -
d_gene: -
v_gene: TRBV18
j_gene: TRBJ2-7
CDR3nt: TGTGCCAGCTCCCCAGGGGGGTACGAGCAGTACTTC
CDR3aa: CASSPGGYEQYF

abundance: -
d_gene: -
v_gene: TRBV6-5
j_gene: TRBJ1-2
CDR3nt: TGTGCCAGCAGTACAAAACGGGGGGGTGGTGGCTACACCTTC
CDR3aa: CASSTKRGGGGYTF

abundance: -
d_gene: TRBD1
v_gene: TRBV10-3
j_gene: TRBJ2-7
CDR3nt: TGTGCCACCGACGACAGGGGGGACTACGAGCAGTACTTC
CDR3aa: CATDDRGDYEQYF

abundance: -
d_gene: -
v_gene: TRBV11-2
j_gene: TRBJ2-7
CDR3nt: TGTGCCAGCAGCCAGACAGTCTCCTACGAGCAGTACTTC
CDR3aa: CASSQTVSYEQYF

abundance: -
d_gene: -
v_gene: TRBV5-1
j_gene: TRBJ2-1
CDR3nt: TGCGCCAGCAGCTCTACGGGTAGTTCCTACAATGAGCAGTTCTTC
CDR3aa: CASSSTGSSYNEQFF

abundance: -
d_gene: -
v_gene: TRBV5-5
j_gene: TRBJ2-2
CDR3nt: TGTGCCAGCAGCTTGGCCTACCGCGCGAACACCGGGGAGCTGTTTTTT
CDR3aa: CASSLAYRANTGELFF

abundance: -
d_gene: -
v_gene: TRBV27
j_gene: TRBJ2-7
CDR3nt: TGTGCCACCGCTTCCTACAACAGGGACGAGCAGTACTTC
CDR3aa: CATASYNRDEQYF

abundance: few
d_gene: -
v_gene: TRBV5-8
j_gene: TRBJ1-3
CDR3nt: TGTGCCAGCAGCTTGGGAGGAACGGGAGCCGGAAACACCATATATTTT
CDR3aa: CASSLGGTGAGNTIYF

abundance: -
d_gene: -
v_gene: TRBV4-3
j_gene: TRBJ1-5
CDR3nt: TGCGCCAGCAGCCAAGGGCAGGGAAGTATTCAGCCCCAGCATTTT
CDR3aa: CASSQGQGSIQPQHF

abundance: once
d_gene: -
v_gene: TRBV4-1
j_gene: TRBJ2-7
CDR3nt: TGCGCCAGCAGCCAAGATTTTAGCAGGGAACCCTACGAGCAGTACTTC
CDR3aa: CASSQDFSREPYEQYF

abundance: once
d_gene: -
v_gene: TRBV29-1
j_gene: TRBJ2-7
CDR3nt: TGCAGCGTTGACAGTGACAGTACCTACGAGCAGTACTTC
CDR3aa: CSVDSDSTYEQYF

abundance: -
d_gene: -
v_gene: TRBV7-2
j_gene: TRBJ2-4
CDR3nt: TGTGCCAGCAGCTTAGTTGAGGGCATTCAGTACTTC
CDR3aa: CASSLVEGIQYF

abundance: -
d_gene: TRBD1
v_gene: TRBV19
j_gene: TRBJ1-1
CDR3nt: TGTGCCAGTAGTTCTCATACAGGGGCTGCTACTGAAGCTTTCTTT
CDR3aa: CASSSHTGAATEAFF

abundance: -
d_gene: -
v_gene: TRBV19
j_gene: TRBJ2-4
CDR3nt: TGTGCCAGTAGTATAGAAACAGGGTGGGGCAAAAACATTCAGTACTTC
CDR3aa: CASSIETGWGKNIQYF

abundance: -
d_gene: TRBD1
v_gene: TRBV29-1
j_gene: TRBJ1-2
CDR3nt: TGCAGCGTTGAGGGGAGACAGGGGGCTGCCTATGGCTACACCTTC
CDR3aa: CSVEGRQGAAYGYTF

abundance: -
d_gene: -
v_gene: TRBV18
j_gene: TRBJ1-1
CDR3nt: TGTGCCAGCTCACCACCGAGGGGGACCGGGACGTTGAACACTGAAGCTTTCTTT
CDR3aa: CASSPPRGTGTLNTEAFF

abundance: -
d_gene: -
v_gene: TRBV7-2
j_gene: TRBJ1-2
CDR3nt: TGTGCCAGCAGCTTAGAATCCCAGGGCCTATATGGCTACACCTTC
CDR3aa: CASSLESQGLYGYTF

abundance: -
d_gene: -
v_gene: TRBV5-1
j_gene: TRBJ1-4
CDR3nt: TGCGCCAGCAGCTTGGGCAGCGGTCTGGAAAAACTGTTTTTT
CDR3aa: CASSLGSGLEKLFF

abundance: -
d_gene: -
v_gene: TRBV7-3
j_gene: TRBJ1-1
CDR3nt: TGTGCCAGCAGCTTAAGTGGGGGGGGAACTGAAGCTTTCTTT
CDR3aa: CASSLSGGGTEAFF

abundance: -
d_gene: TRBD1
v_gene: TRBV11-1
j_gene: TRBJ1-1
CDR3nt: TGTGCCAGCAGCTTACACGAGGGACAGGGATCGGGTTTCTTT
CDR3aa: CASSLHEGQGSGFF

abundance: few
d_gene: TRBD1
v_gene: TRBV7-3
j_gene: TRBJ1-1
CDR3nt: TGTGCCAGCAGCTCGACAGGGGGCGGTGAAGCTTTCTTT
CDR3aa: CASSSTGGGEAFF

abundance: medium-sized
d_gene: TRBD1
v_gene: TRBV6-5
j_gene: TRBJ2-3
CDR3nt: TGTGCCAGCAGTCCGGGACAGGGGGCAGATACGCAGTATTTT
CDR3aa: CASSPGQGADTQYF

abundance: -
d_gene: -
v_gene: TRBV6-9
j_gene: TRBJ1-2
CDR3nt: TGTGCCAGCAGTTATCCCGGGAATGGCTACACCTTC
CDR3aa: CASSYPGNGYTF

abundance: -
d_gene: -
v_gene: TRBV5-4
j_gene: TRBJ1-1
CDR3nt: TGTGCCAGCACTCCGGGGGGGGAATACCTCTCCGTGAACACTGAAGCTTTCTTT
CDR3aa: CASTPGGEYLSVNTEAFF

abundance: -
d_gene: -
v_gene: TRBV5-1
j_gene: TRBJ1-4
CDR3nt: TGCGCCAGCAGCTTGGACAGTTACTCAACTAATGAAAAACTGTTTTTT
CDR3aa: CASSLDSYSTNEKLFF

abundance: -
d_gene: TRBD1
v_gene: TRBV6-1
j_gene: TRBJ2-1
CDR3nt: TGTGCCAGCAGTGTGCTCGGGACAGGGTTCTACAATGAGCAGTTCTTC
CDR3aa: CASSVLGTGFYNEQFF

abundance: -
d_gene: -
v_gene: TRBV7-9
j_gene: TRBJ2-1
CDR3nt: TGTGCCAGCAGCTTGGAGGGTGGGATCGGAGAGCAGTTCTTC
CDR3aa: CASSLEGGIGEQFF

abundance: -
d_gene: -
v_gene: TRBV4-3
j_gene: TRBJ2-2
CDR3nt: TGCGCCAGCACCCGGCGCAGGGGGGCGGACACCGGGGAGCTGTTTTTT
CDR3aa: CASTRRRGADTGELFF

abundance: -
d_gene: TRBD1
v_gene: TRBV7-8
j_gene: TRBJ2-1
CDR3nt: TGTGCCAGCACTGCGTGGGGACAGGGGTACAATGAGCAGTTCTTC
CDR3aa: CASTAWGQGYNEQFF

abundance: -
d_gene: -
v_gene: TRBV5-1
j_gene: TRBJ1-2
CDR3nt: TGCGCCAGCAGTGCAGGGTCAAGCCGATCTAACTATGGCTACACCTTC
CDR3aa: CASSAGSSRSNYGYTF

abundance: -
d_gene: -
v_gene: TRBV6-4
j_gene: TRBJ1-1
CDR3nt: TGTGCCAGCAGTGAGGATCAGGGAGGCACTGAAGCTTTCTTT
CDR3aa: CASSEDQGGTEAFF

abundance: -
d_gene: TRBD2
v_gene: TRBV7-6
j_gene: TRBJ2-1
CDR3nt: TGTGCCAGCAGCTCGGGACTAGCGAGGTACAATGAGCAGTTCTTC
CDR3aa: CASSSGLARYNEQFF

abundance: -
d_gene: -
v_gene: TRBV7-7
j_gene: TRBJ2-1
CDR3nt: TGTGCCAGCAGTTCTTTCCCGGGCACGGGAAATAATGAGCAGTTCTTC
CDR3aa: CASSSFPGTGNNEQFF

abundance: few
d_gene: TRBD2
v_gene: TRBV2
j_gene: TRBJ2-3
CDR3nt: TGTGCCAGCAGTATGACTAGCGGGGGGGCGGATACGCAGTATTTT
CDR3aa: CASSMTSGGADTQYF

abundance: -
d_gene: TRBD1
v_gene: TRBV10-3
j_gene: TRBJ2-3
CDR3nt: TGTGCCATCAGCGCCGGGACAGAAAGAGCAGATACGCAGTATTTT
CDR3aa: CAISAGTERADTQYF

abundance: -
d_gene: -
v_gene: TRBV7-9
j_gene: TRBJ2-7
CDR3nt: TGTTCCAGCAGCTTAGTGGGGCCATACGAGCAGTACTTC
CDR3aa: CSSSLVGPYEQYF

abundance: -
d_gene: -
v_gene: TRBV5-1
j_gene: TRBJ2-1
CDR3nt: TGCGCCAGCAGCTGGGCCGGGAACTACAATGAGCAGTTCTTC
CDR3aa: CASSWAGNYNEQFF

abundance: -
d_gene: TRBD1
v_gene: TRBV29-1
j_gene: TRBJ2-7
CDR3nt: TGCAGCGTTGACGGTGGTAGTGGGACAGGGGGCTACGAGCAGTACTTC
CDR3aa: CSVDGGSGTGGYEQYF

abundance: -
d_gene: -
v_gene: TRBV6-5
j_gene: TRBJ1-3
CDR3nt: TGTGCCAGCAGTTACTCGTGGGACTCAAGAAACACCATATATTTT
CDR3aa: CASSYSWDSRNTIYF

abundance: -
d_gene: -
v_gene: TRBV10-3
j_gene: TRBJ2-3
CDR3nt: TGTGCCACCAGGGTGGTAGCAATAGATACGCAGTATTTT
CDR3aa: CATRVVAIDTQYF

abundance: -
d_gene: TRBD1
v_gene: TRBV5-1
j_gene: TRBJ1-6
CDR3nt: TGCGCCAGCAGCTTGACCCACAGGGGATCACCCCTCCACTTT
CDR3aa: CASSLTHRGSPLHF

abundance: -
d_gene: -
v_gene: TRBV18
j_gene: TRBJ1-2
CDR3nt: TGTGCCAGCTCACTTACACCGGCAGCGTACGAGTATGGCTACACCTTC
CDR3aa: CASSLTPAAYEYGYTF